A single sample gave rise to the 25 T cell receptor beta chains below, sequenced in a study of T cell responses to AZD1222 COVID-19 vaccine. Assay used: immunoSEQ multiplex PCR; TCRdb lists only in-frame clones, some missing. The repertoire has 95,000 or so clones, more than 85% of them found once; the top ten carry just over 8%. The sample here was peripheral blood, taken 28 days after the second AZD1222 dose. Receptors were obtained from an adult who received the AZD1222 COVID-19 vaccine.

This chain connects TRBV6-4 to TRBJ1-4; 10 nucleotides agree with TRBD1. J gave up 3 bases and V 6 bases, and 4 bases lay outside the gene matches. CDR1 is MRHNA and CDR2 is SNTAGT in the germline V gene. The CDR3 runs to 15 residues. For the CDR3, the DNA is TGTGCCAGCAGCCCGGGACAGGGGCCTAATGAAAAACTGTTTTTT. It specifies CASSPGQGPNEKLFF.

This clone was seen once. This CDR3 is CASSPRGQPSYEQYF. The DNA of the CDR3 is TGTGCCAGCAGTCCCAGGGGACAGCCCTCGTACGAGCAGTACTTC. The V call is TRBV6-1, the J call TRBJ2-7; 7 bases map to TRBD1. V gave up 5 bases and J gave up 4 bases; unmatched junction bases: 11. The CDR3 runs to 15 residues. CDR1 MNHNS and CDR2 SASEGT come from the germline V gene.

The chain combines TRBV4-1 with TRBJ2-3, with D possibly matching TRBD2 (9 bases). The V and J ends lost 4 bases and 5 bases respectively, with 22 bases between them. The CDR3 consists of 17 residues. CDR1 is MGHRA, CDR2 YSYEKL, per germline. The CDR3 bases are TGCGCCAGCAGCCCCCGCGCTTCTAGCGGGACAGGAGATACGCAGTATTTT. This translates into CASSPRASSGTGDTQYF.

This sequence joins TRBV7-6 and TRBJ2-5; 12 positions match TRBD2. Per the germline V gene, CDR1 is SGHVS and CDR2 is FNYEAQ. V lost 5 bases and J lost 5; bases outside the gene matches: 6. The CDR3 loop spans 15 amino acids. CDR3 protein: CASSPLAGGPETQYF. The CDR3 coding sequence is TGTGCCAGCAGCCCCCTAGCGGGAGGGCCCGAGACCCAGTACTTC.

This CDR3 is CAWSNPGPGTDTQYF. The CDR3 bases are TGTGCCTGGTCTAACCCGGGACCTGGCACAGATACGCAGTATTTT. This rearrangement joins TRBV30 to TRBJ2-3; either TRBD1 or TRBD2 may fit D (5 bases each). V gave up 5 bases and J gave up 1 base, with 16 bases separating them. CDR1 and CDR2 from the germline V gene are GTSNPN and SVGIG (reference sequence). The CDR3 has 15 residues.

J is TRBJ1-4 and V is TRBV5-1; a weak D match, TRBD1 (5 bases). The CDR3 is 16 amino acids. In germline, CDR1 is SGHRS, CDR2 YFSETQ. V was shortened by 0 bases and J by 7 bases, with 16 bases between the two germline ends. This CDR3 is CASSLAGATMGEKLFF. In nucleotides, the CDR3 is TGCGCCAGCAGCTTGGCCGGGGCCACTATGGGTGAAAAACTGTTTTTT.

CDR3 sequence (DNA): TGTGCCAGCAGCTTAGTCAGGGGCTCCTACAATGAGCAGTTCTTC. This translates into CASSLVRGSYNEQFF. The genes are TRBV7-9 and TRBJ2-1; a weak D match, TRBD1 (6 bases). Between the trimmed V and J ends, which lost 1 base and 0 bases, there was a span of 7 bases. Germline assignment: CDR1 SEHNR and CDR2 FQNEAQ (reference sequence). This CDR3 spans 15 amino acids.

The chain joins TRBV18 to TRBJ1-5; D unclear. The CDR3 loop spans 16 amino acids. Germline V gene sequence: CDR1 KGHSH, CDR2 LQKENI. Between the trimmed V and J ends, which lost 2 bases and 0 bases, there was a span of 11 bases. The CDR3 coding sequence is TGTGCCAGCTCACCAGAATCTGGGAATAGCAATCAGCCCCAGCATTTT. Its translation is CASSPESGNSNQPQHF.

CDR3 protein: CASSIRREGTDYEQYF. The CDR3 DNA sequence: TGTGCCAGTAGTATCCGGCGGGAGGGGACCGACTACGAGCAGTACTTC. This chain connects TRBV19 to TRBJ2-7; 9 bases map to TRBD2. Germline CDR1 and CDR2: LNHDA and SQIVND (reference sequence). This CDR3 is 16 amino acids long. V shed 3 bases, J shed 3 bases, and the junction held 9 bases outside the gene matches.

This chain links TRBV10-1 with TRBJ2-3; the D is unclear. CDR3 length equals 15 residues. V was pared by 0 bases and J by 0 bases, with 7 bases between. Germline V gene lookup returns CDR1 WNHNN and CDR2 SYGVQD (reference sequence). The chain's CDR3 is CASSESRDSTDTQYF. The CDR3 DNA reads TGCGCCAGCAGTGAGTCAAGAGATAGCACAGATACGCAGTATTTT.

The chain employs TRBV19 and TRBJ1-5; TRBD1 is a possible D gene (6 bases). The length of the CDR3 is 15 residues. CDR1 and CDR2 (germline): LNHDA, SQIVND (reference sequence). V dropped 1 base and J dropped 7 bases, with 14 bases sitting between them. CDR3 coding DNA: TGTGCCAGTAGTATAGTTTCTGGGGGCCGGCAGCCCCAGCATTTT. Protein product: CASSIVSGGRQPQHF.

The V gene is TRBV5-6, the J gene TRBJ2-2; 9 bases match TRBD2. Germline loops: CDR1 SGHDT, CDR2 YYEEEE. After removal of 5 bases from V and 1 base from J, the junction contained 6 bases not matched to a gene. There are 16 residues in the CDR3. For the CDR3, the DNA is TGTGCCAGCAGAGGGCTAGCGGGACGGAACACCGGGGAGCTGTTTTTT. Encoded protein: CASRGLAGRNTGELFF.

The chain is built from TRBV5-1 and TRBJ1-4; the D gene is possibly TRBD1 (6 bases). Germline loops: CDR1 SGHRS, CDR2 YFSETQ. The V end was cut by 5 bases, the J end by 1 base, with 12 bases between. The CDR3 is 15 amino acids. The DNA for the CDR3 is TGCGCCAGCAGGATTGGCAGGGGAACTAATGAAAAACTGTTTTTT. It codes for CASRIGRGTNEKLFF.

V usage is TRBV5-6 and J usage is TRBJ2-3, with 10 bases that match TRBD2. Germline V gives CDR1 SGHDT, CDR2 YYEEEE. V trimming: 0 bases; J trimming: 1 base; junction bases outside the gene matches: 5. CDR3 length: 17 residues. The CDR3 sequence: CASSLALGLAGTDTQYF. The CDR3 nucleotides are TGTGCCAGCAGCTTGGCCCTTGGACTAGCGGGCACAGATACGCAGTATTTT.

The V and J genes are TRBV7-6 and TRBJ2-2, with D perhaps matching TRBD1 or TRBD2 (5 bases each). Germline CDR1 is SGHVS and CDR2 is FNYEAQ. Trimming pared 1 base from V and 4 bases from J, leaving 19 bases between. This CDR3 is built from 18 residues. This chain's CDR3 is CASSLGSGATLGTGELFF. In DNA, the CDR3 is TGTGCCAGCAGCTTAGGATCCGGGGCTACTCTGGGCACCGGGGAGCTGTTTTTT.

This chain links TRBV7-9 with TRBJ2-2; no clear D gene. There are 16 residues in the CDR3. Between the trimmed V and J ends, which lost 1 base and 2 bases, there was a span of 11 bases. CDR1 is SEHNR, CDR2 FQNEAQ, per germline (reference sequence). CDR3 bases: TGTGCCAGCAGCTTAGATACTCACACTAACACCGGGGAGCTGTTTTTT. Protein: CASSLDTHTNTGELFF. Supplemented by reference TRBV7-9 and TRBJ2-2, the full variable domain reads DTGVSQNPRHKITKRGQNVTFRCDPISEHNRLYWYRQTLGQGPEFLTYFQNEAQLEKSRLLSDRFSAERPKGSFSTLEIQRTEQGDSAMYLCASSLDTHTNTGELFFGEGSRLTVL.

The chain carries TRBV5-1 and TRBJ1-2; no clear D gene. The CDR3 spans 13 residues. Per the germline V gene, CDR1 is SGHRS and CDR2 is YFSETQ. V dropped 0 bases and J dropped 8 bases, with 11 bases sitting between them. In nucleotides, the CDR3 is TGCGCCAGCAGCTTGGTCGGGGATCGGGGCTACACCTTC. It encodes CASSLVGDRGYTF.

The chain has TRBV27 and TRBJ2-3; D call uncertain. This CDR3 comprises 13 residues. V lost 0 bases and J lost 5, with 6 bases in between. Germline loops: CDR1 MNHEY, CDR2 SMNVEV (reference sequence). The CDR3 DNA reads TGTGCCAGCAGTTTATCGTGGGGAGATACGCAGTATTTT. Translation: CASSLSWGDTQYF.

The CDR3 DNA reads TGTGCCAGCAGCCAAGAAGGGTTCTTATACGAGCAGTACTTC. It translates to CASSQEGFLYEQYF. The chain links TRBV3-1 (or the pseudogene TRBV3-2) to TRBJ2-7; no definite D call. The CDR3 length is 14 residues. V was cut by 0 bases and J by 4 bases, with 10 bases left in between. Per germline, CDR1 LGHDT and CDR2 YNNKEL (reference sequence).

This rearrangement joins TRBV2 to TRBJ1-3; possibly TRBD1 for D (5 bases). Per germline, CDR1 SNHLY and CDR2 FYNNEI. This CDR3 spans 14 amino acids. Trimming removed 11 bases from V and 2 bases from J, with 16 bases in between. The CDR3 bases are TGTGCCTCCTCCGGGCTCAGGGCTGGAAACACCATATATTTT. As protein: CASSGLRAGNTIYF.

Worth noting for this clone: The CDR3 ends on some other residue instead of the conserved phenylalanine or tryptophan, so this is likely a read error. The DNA is left out, because the CDR3 cannot be placed on it with certainty; the CDR3 is given as TCRdb lists it. V gene TRBV9 combines with J gene TRBJ1-2; the listed D gene, TRBD1, was not tested against the DNA. Per germline, CDR1 SGDLS and CDR2 YYNGEE. The CDR3 is 13 residues long, ends included. The CDR3 protein is CASSVVLGLWLHL.

The chain recombines TRBV19 with TRBJ1-1; D is unclear. Trimming removed 0 bases from V and 1 base from J, with 6 bases in between. The germline CDR1 and CDR2 sequences are LNHDA and SQIVND (reference sequence). The length of the CDR3 is 14 residues. The CDR3 is CASSIDLRNTEAFF. The CDR3 DNA reads as TGTGCCAGTAGTATAGATCTTAGGAACACTGAAGCTTTCTTT.

The chain employs TRBV28 and TRBJ1-1; tentatively, D is TRBD1 (6 bases). The CDR3 runs 13 residues. CDR1 is MDHEN, CDR2 SYDVKM, per germline. The ends were cut back, 8 bases at V and 0 bases at J, with 10 bases in the middle. The CDR3 is CASWGTLNTEAFF. Here the CDR3 DNA reads TGTGCCAGCTGGGGGACACTGAACACTGAAGCTTTCTTT.

This chain joins TRBV5-4 and TRBJ1-1; D not resolved. Trimming cost V 6 bases and J 0 bases, with 3 bases left between them. This CDR3 comprises 11 residues. Germline lookup yields CDR1 SGHNT and CDR2 YYREEE (reference sequence). The CDR3 spells CASIVNTEAFF. CDR3 in DNA: TGTGCCAGCATCGTGAACACTGAAGCTTTCTTT.

The CDR3 nucleotides are TGTGCCATCAGGGAGGGCCGACCGAATGAGCAGTTCTTC. This codes for CAIREGRPNEQFF. The chain joins TRBV10-3 to TRBJ2-1, with D perhaps TRBD2 (6 bases). Germline loops: CDR1 ENHRY, CDR2 SYGVKD. The CDR3 contains 13 residues. The V and J ends lost 6 bases and 7 bases respectively, with 13 bases between them.